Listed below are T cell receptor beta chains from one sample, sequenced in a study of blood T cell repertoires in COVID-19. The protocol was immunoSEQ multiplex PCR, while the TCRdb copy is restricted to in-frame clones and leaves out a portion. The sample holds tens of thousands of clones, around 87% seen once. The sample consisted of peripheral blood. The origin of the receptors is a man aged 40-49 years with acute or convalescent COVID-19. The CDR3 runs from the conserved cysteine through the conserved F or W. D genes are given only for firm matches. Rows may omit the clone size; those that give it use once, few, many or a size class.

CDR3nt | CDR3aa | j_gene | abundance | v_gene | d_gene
TGTGCCAGCAGCCCTCAGCGGGGAGAGACCCAGTACTTC | CASSPQRGETQYF | TRBJ2-5 | - | TRBV14 | TRBD2
TGTGCCAGCTCTCCTACCCGGAGCTCCTACAATGAGCAGTTCTTC | CASSPTRSSYNEQFF | TRBJ2-1 | - | TRBV11-2 | -
TGCAGCGTTGATCGGCTAGCGGGAAACAATGAGCAGTTCTTC | CSVDRLAGNNEQFF | TRBJ2-1 | - | TRBV29-1 | TRBD2
TGTGCCAGCAGCATAAACAGGAGATCTGGAAACACCATATATTTT | CASSINRRSGNTIYF | TRBJ1-3 | - | TRBV7-9 | -
TGTGCCAGTAGTAGGCAGGGGGCGTTACATGAAAAACTGTTTTTT | CASSRQGALHEKLFF | TRBJ1-4 | few | TRBV19 | TRBD1
TGTGCCAGCAGGGGAGGGCCCTCCTACGAGCAGTACTTC | CASRGGPSYEQYF | TRBJ2-7 | - | TRBV6-5 | TRBD2
TGTGCCAGCTCGACTAGCGGGACAACCTACGAGCAGTACTTC | CASSTSGTTYEQYF | TRBJ2-7 | - | TRBV6-5 | TRBD2
TGTGCCAGTAGTCGGGACAGGGGCTACGAGCAGTACTTC | CASSRDRGYEQYF | TRBJ2-7 | - | TRBV19 | TRBD1
TGTGCCTGGAGTCCCCCTACGGATACGCAGTATTTT | CAWSPPTDTQYF | TRBJ2-3 | - | TRBV30 | -
TGTGCCTGGAAAGGACAGGGCCCGTATGGCTACACCTTC | CAWKGQGPYGYTF | TRBJ1-2 | - | TRBV30 | TRBD1
TGTGCCAGCAGTTTAACTAAAACCTACGAGCAGTACTTC | CASSLTKTYEQYF | TRBJ2-7 | many | TRBV27 | -
TGTGCCAGCAGCATCTATCAGGATGGCTACACCTTC | CASSIYQDGYTF | TRBJ1-2 | - | TRBV7-9 | -
TGTGCCAGCAAACCCGTAGCGGGAAATCAAGAGACCCAGTACTTC | CASKPVAGNQETQYF | TRBJ2-5 | - | TRBV2 | TRBD2
TGTGCCAGTAGTCGACAGGACAATGAGCAGTTCTTC | CASSRQDNEQFF | TRBJ2-1 | once | TRBV19 | -
TGTGCCAGCAGCTTAGCTAGAGGTGCAACTAATGAAAAACTGTTTTTT | CASSLARGATNEKLFF | TRBJ1-4 | - | TRBV7-6 | -
TGTGCCAGCAGGGACATCTACGAGCAGTACTTC | CASRDIYEQYF | TRBJ2-7 | - | TRBV6-5 | -
TGTGCCAGCAGTGAAAATAACAGGGCGGCAGTAATGAACACTGAAGCTTTCTTT | CASSENNRAAVMNTEAFF | TRBJ1-1 | - | TRBV6-1 | -
TGTGCCAGCACTCCGGGACAGACGAACACTGAAGCTTTCTTT | CASTPGQTNTEAFF | TRBJ1-1 | - | TRBV6-5 | TRBD1
TGTGCCAGCAGTTTCCAGGGACAGGGCCTCTATGGCTACACCTTC | CASSFQGQGLYGYTF | TRBJ1-2 | - | TRBV27 | TRBD1
TGCAGTGCTAGTTTCCACGAGAAGAGGGATCAGCCCCAGCATTTT | CSASFHEKRDQPQHF | TRBJ1-5 | - | TRBV20-1 | -
TGTGCCAGCAGCCAAACAAATTCACCCCTCCACTTT | CASSQTNSPLHF | TRBJ1-6 | - | TRBV4-2 | -